The T cell receptor beta chain under discussion was sequenced for a study of control samples from healthy donors and cancer patients. Germline-derived CDR1 and CDR2 are SQVTM and ANQGSEA. The CDR3 runs to 13 residues. The trim removed 6 bases at V and 4 bases at J, leaving 5 bases unmatched. Some clones are missing from TCRdb's copy, which holds only in-frame ones; the method was immunoSEQ multiplex PCR. The sample contains about 140,000 clones, about nine tenths of which appear only once. The receptor was derived from a man aged 25 to 40 in good health. The sequencing sample was made of blood. The rearrangement uses TRBV29-1 and TRBJ1-3, with 8 bases matching TRBD1. CDR3 bases: TGCAGCGTGGTTGGACAGGGCGGAAACACCATATATTTT. Translation gives CSVVGQGGNTIYF. Using reference TRBV29-1 and TRBJ1-3 for the parts outside the CDR3, the full variable domain is SAVISQKPSRDICQRGTSLTIQCQVDSQVTMMFWYRQQPGQSLTLIATANQGSEATYESGFVIDKFPISRPNLTFSTLTVSNMSPEDSSIYLCSVVGQGGNTIYFGEGSWLTVV.